These T cell receptor beta chains were read from a single sample in a study of early T cells in non-severe SARS-CoV-2 infection. TCRdb processed the 5' RACE reads anew with MiXCR; each CDR3 protein has one entry. Of 75,000 to 80,000 distinct CDR3 sequences in the sample, about 11% are singletons; the top ten hold around 12%. Material: whole blood, obtained at baseline. The receptors here all came from an adult who was a healthcare worker with PCR-confirmed SARS-CoV-2 infection or an uninfected control (not recorded which). Both conserved end residues are trimmed from each CDR3. A D gene is named only where the DNA matches it firmly.

>TRBV14|TRBJ2-2|-
ASSQVGGTGELF
>TRBV20-1|TRBJ2-1|TRBD2
SARDRGGPDEQF
>TRBV5-1|TRBJ2-1|TRBD2
ASSLRGGPNEQF
>TRBV6-4|TRBJ2-2|-
ASRDTNTGELF
>TRBV7-9|TRBJ1-1|-
ASTLTENTEAF
>TRBV12-3/TRBV12-4|TRBJ2-3|TRBD2
ASSSFSGRNTDTQY
>TRBV12-3/TRBV12-4|TRBJ1-1|-
ASSFGTETF
>TRBV6-6|TRBJ1-4|-
ASREVMKNCF
>TRBV18|TRBJ1-1|-
ASSLSLEGAF
>TRBV7-2|TRBJ2-3|-
ASSLVGQGTDTQY
>TRBV29-1|TRBJ1-2|-
SVDRGGGYT
>TRBV12-3/TRBV12-4|TRBJ2-4|-
ATGMGEGLGIQY
>TRBV5-4|TRBJ2-3|TRBD2
ASSSNPQAGGRDTQY
>TRBV5-6|TRBJ2-3|TRBD2
ASSFEAGLAGITDTQY
>TRBV7-9|TRBJ2-3|-
ASSSGGLPGLTDTQY
>TRBV7-3|TRBJ1-5|-
ASSPDRNQPQH
>TRBV9|TRBJ2-3|TRBD1
PSSPSATGALDTQY
>TRBV7-9|TRBJ1-1|TRBD1
ASSFVPDREGKTF
>TRBV20-1|TRBJ2-2|-
SARSGGRVTGELF
>TRBV7-8|TRBJ2-1|-
ASSLAGQNSYNEQF
>TRBV5-1|TRBJ2-5|TRBD2
ASSSSTSGETQY
>TRBV4-3|TRBJ2-1|TRBD2
ASSQASGGTYNEQF
>TRBV11-2|TRBJ2-2|-
ASSLNLGGDTGELF
>TRBV7-9|TRBJ2-2|TRBD2
ASSQLAGEVGELF
>TRBV12-3/TRBV12-4|TRBJ1-3|-
ASSSLGSGNTIY
>TRBV28|TRBJ2-7|TRBD2
ASSPLFLAGAYEQY
>TRBV14|TRBJ2-5|-
ASSQWSETQY
>TRBV5-1|TRBJ2-7|TRBD1
ASSLTGKFSYEQY
>TRBV7-2|TRBJ1-6|-
ASSFSSSPLH
>TRBV10-3|TRBJ2-5|TRBD2
AISAGTTRRQETQY
>TRBV6-5|TRBJ2-6|-
ASSSPRQSFNVLT
>TRBV7-7|TRBJ1-6|-
ASSREEGRPLH
>TRBV6-6|TRBJ2-3|-
ASSGALRTTDTQY
>TRBV5-4|TRBJ2-4|TRBD2
ASSPTSGGLAKNIQY
>TRBV6-2/TRBV6-3|TRBJ2-3|-
AVSSLGDTQY
>TRBV5-5|TRBJ2-2|-
ASSSGDLTGELF
>TRBV7-8|TRBJ2-1|TRBD2
ASSLEEGFLAGEHEQF
>TRBV25-1|TRBJ1-1|-
ASSEGIRAF
>TRBV25-1|TRBJ1-5|-
ASSEGVSQPQH
>TRBV5-1|TRBJ2-1|-
ASSLYGSSYNEQF
>TRBV14|TRBJ1-2|-
ASSQGSFYGYT
>TRBV20-1|TRBJ1-2|-
SARKAGGYGYT
>TRBV20-1|TRBJ2-2|-
SASENTGELF
>TRBV12-3/TRBV12-4|TRBJ1-1|-
ASSLARGSSTEAF
>TRBV20-1|TRBJ1-1|-
SAREQGDTEAF
>TRBV19|TRBJ2-2|-
ASRSGPTTVGAGELF